The 20 T cell receptor beta chains listed next were all sequenced from one sample in a study of blood T cells in healthy people across ages. Sample-barcoded 5' priming and a J-beta primer mix drove a second PCR of roughly 6 to 12 cycles. MiXCR, run by TCRdb on the 5' RACE reads, gives a single entry per CDR3 protein. The repertoire holds just under 900,000 distinct CDR3 sequences, with 29% as singletons. The sample consisted of blood. The receptors were sampled from an elderly woman in good health.

Turning to this clonotype: Being one base from a much bigger clone, this may be a read error. This chain uses TRBV6-5 with TRBJ1-2, with a possible D match to TRBD1 (6 bases). In germline, CDR1 is MNHEY, CDR2 SVGAGI. This CDR3 is built from 13 residues. The CDR3: CAGSYSDSKGYTF. CDR3 DNA: TGTGCCGGCAGTTACTCGGACAGTAAAGGCTACACCTTC.

This clonotype was seen at least ten times. The chain links TRBV29-1 to TRBJ1-2; 7 nucleotides align to TRBD1. The CDR3 loop spans 10 amino acids. Looked up from germline, CDR1 is SQVTM and CDR2 is ANQGSEA. CDR3 region: CATGDYGYTF. CDR3 DNA sequence: TGCGCCACAGGGGACTATGGCTACACCTTC.

This clonotype was observed a few times. The CDR3 DNA reads TGTGCCAGCAGCCAAACGGGACTGTTAGCCAAAAACATTCAGTACTTC. This translates into CASSQTGLLAKNIQYF. The chain couples TRBV14 to TRBJ2-4, with D perhaps matching TRBD2 (6 bases). Germline V gene data show CDR1 as SGHDN and CDR2 as FVKESK. The CDR3 has 16 residues. V was clipped by 2 bases and J by 0 bases, with 11 bases between them.

As to this clonotype: This could be a read error, since a much larger clone is one nucleotide away. The chain has TRBV27 and TRBJ2-7, with 11 bases lining up with TRBD2. In germline, CDR1 is MNHEY, CDR2 SMNVEV (reference sequence). Trimming cost V 4 bases and J 7 bases; bases outside gene matches: 9. The CDR3 extends over 15 amino acids. CDR3 loop: CASSSPSSGGREQYF. The DNA of the CDR3 is TGTGCCAGCAGTTCCCCCTCTAGCGGGGGGAGGGAGCAGTACTTC.

Details on this clonotype: This may be a read error, as it is one base from a much larger clone. The DNA of the CDR3 is TGTGCCAGCAGAAAATCAGGACAGCGAGCTGCCGATGAGCAGTTCTTC. It translates to CASRKSGQRAADEQFF. The V gene is TRBV6-2 or TRBV6-3, the J gene TRBJ2-1; TRBD1 might be the D (6 bases). The V and J ends lost 6 bases and 8 bases respectively, with 23 bases between them. The CDR3 runs to 16 residues. Germline assignment: CDR1 MNHEY and CDR2 SVGEGT.

This clonotype was seen repeatedly, ten times or more. The junction shows a germline mismatch at one end, possibly a read error. The chain employs TRBV28 and TRBJ1-2; D is uncertain. CDR3 length: 15 residues. Germline CDR1 MDHEN, CDR2 SYDVKM. CDR3 sequence reads: CATSYMIGRNYGYTF. The CDR3 DNA sequence: TGTGCCACCAGTTACATGATCGGACGGAACTATGGCTACACCTTC.

The chain has TRBV20-1 and TRBJ2-5, with 7 bases aligning to TRBD1. The ends lost 2 bases at V and 2 bases at J; junction bases unmatched: 5. CDR1 is DFQATT, CDR2 SNEGSKA, per germline (reference sequence). CDR3 length: 14 residues. The CDR3 DNA is TGCAGTGCTAGATCCGGGACAGAACAAGAGACCCAGTACTTC. Translation gives CSARSGTEQETQYF.

This clonotype was observed a handful of times. A much more abundant neighbour one base away suggests this may be a read error. The V call is TRBV12-3 or TRBV12-4, the J call TRBJ2-5; 11 bases fit TRBD2. The J call may be faulty, since TRBJ2-4 better matches the DNA end. CDR3 length: 17 amino acids. CDR3 sequence (DNA): TGTGCCAGCAGTTTAGTCACTAGCGGGGGTGTGGCAAACATTCAGTACTTC. This translates into CASSLVTSGGVANIQYF.

This clonotype showed up just a few times. In nucleotides, the CDR3 is TGTGCCAGTAGTATAGACCCACTAGCGGTTAAAGGGGATGAGCAGTTCTTC. This codes for CASSIDPLAVKGDEQFF. V gene TRBV19 combines with J gene TRBJ2-1; 8 nucleotides match TRBD2. Germline CDR1 reads LNHDA; CDR2 reads SQIVND (reference sequence). Losses at the gene ends were 0 bases for V and 8 bases for J; bases not matched to a gene: 12. The CDR3 sequence is 17 residues long.

V and J are TRBV20-1 and TRBJ1-6; 9 bases agree with TRBD1. After removal of 6 bases from V and 8 bases from J, the junction contained 5 bases not matched to a gene. Germline values: CDR1 DFQATT, CDR2 SNEGSKA (reference sequence). This CDR3 contains 13 residues. CDR3 amino acids: CSATGTGYSPLHF. DNA for the CDR3: TGCAGTGCCACCGGGACAGGGTATTCACCCCTCCACTTT.

This chain connects TRBV7-9 to TRBJ1-2, with D maybe TRBD1 (5 bases). V was cut by 3 bases and J by 4 bases, with 15 bases left in between. Germline CDR1 is SEHNR and CDR2 is FQNEAQ (reference sequence). The CDR3 loop spans 15 amino acids. The CDR3, as DNA: TGTGCCAGCAGCTTTGCGTCTGGGGCTCCCTATGGCTACACCTTC. Its translation: CASSFASGAPYGYTF.

This clonotype was counted many times. The chain has TRBV6-4 and TRBJ2-1, with 10 positions matching TRBD2. V was clipped by 2 bases and J by 6 bases; unmatched bases: 7. This CDR3 has 16 amino acids. Germline loops: CDR1 MRHNA, CDR2 SNTAGT. As DNA, the CDR3 is TGTGCCAGCAGTGACAATAGCGGGGGGACACTCAATGAGCAGTTCTTC. Its protein is CASSDNSGGTLNEQFF.

The chain couples TRBV30 to TRBJ2-3, with no clear D. The CDR3 has 12 residues. CDR1 and CDR2 (germline): GTSNPN, SVGIG (reference sequence). The V and J ends lost 0 bases and 7 bases respectively, with 8 bases between them. CDR3 loop: CAWSVTTYTQYF. The DNA for the CDR3 is TGTGCCTGGAGTGTAACTACCTATACGCAGTATTTT. Full variable domain (remainder filled in from reference TRBV30 and TRBJ2-3): SQTIHQWPATLVQPVGSPLSLECTVEGTSNPNLYWYRQAAGRGLQLLFYSVGIGQISSEVPQNLSASRPQDRQFILSSKKLLLSDSGFYLCAWSVTTYTQYFGPGTRLTVL.

This clonotype was counted ten times or more. The chain recombines TRBV7-2 with TRBJ2-3, with D unresolved. There are 13 residues in the CDR3. Trimming removed 4 bases at V and 3 bases at J, with 8 bases between. The V gene's germline CDR1 is SGHTA and CDR2 FQGNSA. The CDR3 loop reads CASSSPVTDTQYF. As DNA, the CDR3 is TGTGCCAGCAGCTCCCCTGTGACAGATACGCAGTATTTT. Full variable domain (missing parts from reference TRBV7-2 and TRBJ2-3): GAGVSQSPSNKVTEKGKDVELRCDPISGHTALYWYRQSLGQGLEFLIYFQGNSAPDKSGLPSDRFSAERTGGSVSTLTIQRTQQEDSAVYLCASSSPVTDTQYFGPGTRLTVL.

The CDR3 sequence is CASSPDFQGEAFF. For the CDR3, the DNA is TGTGCCAGCTCACCAGATTTTCAGGGAGAAGCTTTCTTT. This sequence joins TRBV18 and TRBJ1-1; D might be TRBD1 (5 bases). The CDR3 is 13 residues long. V was pared by 2 bases and J by 8 bases, with 12 bases between. Germline loops: CDR1 KGHSH, CDR2 LQKENI.

The rearrangement joins TRBV7-9 to TRBJ2-5; 7 positions match TRBD2. The CDR3 extends over 16 amino acids. Germline V gene lookup returns CDR1 SEHNR and CDR2 FQNEAQ (reference sequence). V shed 1 base and J 0 bases; nucleotides not matched to a gene: 5. CDR3 residues: CASSLVAGLNQETQYF. In DNA form, the CDR3 reads TGTGCCAGCAGCTTAGTAGCGGGCCTAAACCAAGAGACCCAGTACTTC.

The J gene is TRBJ2-1, the V gene TRBV5-1, with D maybe TRBD2 (7 bases). The CDR3 spans 16 residues. V was cut by 0 bases and J by 7 bases, with 17 bases left in between. Looked up from germline, CDR1 is SGHRS and CDR2 is YFSETQ. The CDR3 DNA sequence: TGCGCCAGCAGCTTGGCTTACGGGGGGCGAAGGAATGAGCAGTTCTTC. Residues: CASSLAYGGRRNEQFF.

For this clonotype: Given a much more abundant clone one base away, this may be a read error. J is TRBJ2-5 and V is TRBV7-9, with TRBD1 matching 8 bases. Germline V gives CDR1 SEHNR, CDR2 FQNEAQ (reference sequence). The CDR3 is made up of 17 amino acids. The CDR3 loop reads CASSLALVTGGGETLYF. In DNA form, the CDR3 reads TGTGCCAGCAGCTTAGCTTTAGTAACAGGGGGAGGCGAGACCCTGTACTTC.

This clonotype was recorded at least ten times. This rearrangement joins TRBV11-2 to TRBJ2-3; TRBD2 might be the D (6 bases). CDR3 size: 15 residues. V was cut by 1 base and J by 4 bases, with 12 bases left in between. Germline V gene lookup returns CDR1 SGHAT and CDR2 FQNNGV. CDR3 amino acids: CASSLGMGGPDTQYF. As DNA, the CDR3 is TGTGCCAGCAGCTTAGGCATGGGAGGACCAGATACGCAGTATTTT.

At least ten counts were recorded for this clonotype. The chain couples TRBV18 to TRBJ2-1; TRBD1 or TRBD2 may be the D gene (7 bases each). The CDR3 consists of 13 residues. V was pared by 10 bases and J by 5 bases, with 15 bases between. CDR1 KGHSH and CDR2 LQKENI come from the germline V gene. Written as DNA, the CDR3 is TGTGCCAATTCAGGGGGGGCCAACAATGAGCAGTTCTTC. Protein: CANSGGANNEQFF.